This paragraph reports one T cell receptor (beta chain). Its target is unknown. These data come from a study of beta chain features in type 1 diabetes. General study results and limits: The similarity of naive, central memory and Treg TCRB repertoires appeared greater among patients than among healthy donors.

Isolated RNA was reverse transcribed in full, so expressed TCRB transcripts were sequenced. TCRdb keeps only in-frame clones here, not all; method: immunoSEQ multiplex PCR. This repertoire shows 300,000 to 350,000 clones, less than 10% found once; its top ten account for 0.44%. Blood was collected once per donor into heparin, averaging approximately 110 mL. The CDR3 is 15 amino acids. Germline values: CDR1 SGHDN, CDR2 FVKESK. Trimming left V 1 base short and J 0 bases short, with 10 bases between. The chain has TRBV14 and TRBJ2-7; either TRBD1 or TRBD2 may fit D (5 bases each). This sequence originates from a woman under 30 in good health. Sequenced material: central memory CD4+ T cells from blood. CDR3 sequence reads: CASSQGGTVSYEQYF. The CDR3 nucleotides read TGTGCCAGCAGCCAAGGGGGGACGGTCTCCTACGAGCAGTACTTC.